The rows below give T cell receptor beta chains drawn from one sample of a study of T-cell memory formation after mild COVID-19. One entry per CDR3 protein, called by TCRdb with MiXCR from the 5' RACE reads. The sample carries more than 250,000 distinct CDR3 sequences, 16% recorded once. Sequencing used PBMCs or a T cell subset sorted from them (not recorded which). The receptors were gathered from a man between 18 and 35 years old who had mild COVID-19 (a few samples of this study predate the infection). Cell type and time point are not known. CDR3s include the opening cysteine and the closing phenylalanine or tryptophan. D genes are given only for firm matches. Clone size is not always given. Where it is, it says once, few, many or a class for expanded clones.

v_gene	d_gene	abundance	j_gene	CDR3nt	CDR3aa
TRBV29-1	NA	NA	TRBJ2-2	TGCAGCGTCAACTCAGGTGCCGGGGAGCTGTTTTTT	CSVNSGAGELFF
TRBV12-3/TRBV12-4	TRBD1	NA	TRBJ1-1	TGTGCCAGCAGCCGTATGACAGGGTACACTGAAGCTTTCTTT	CASSRMTGYTEAFF
TRBV6-5	TRBD2	few	TRBJ2-2	TGTGCCACCAGACCGGGACTAGCGGGGTCCGGGGAGCTGTTTTTT	CATRPGLAGSGELFF
TRBV6-2/TRBV6-3	NA	NA	TRBJ2-5	TGTGCCAGCAGTTACTTCGCCGGGACCCAGTACTTC	CASSYFAGTQYF
TRBV15	NA	NA	TRBJ2-5	TGTGCCACCAGCAATGAAAGGGGTCGGGGGACCCAGTACTTC	CATSNERGRGTQYF
TRBV25-1	NA	few	TRBJ2-2	TGTGCCAGCAGACCGATCCGGGACGGTGGCACCGGGGAGCTGTTTTTT	CASRPIRDGGTGELFF
TRBV29-1	NA	NA	TRBJ1-3	TGCAGCGTTCAAGCACAGACTGGTTCTGGAAACACCATATATTTT	CSVQAQTGSGNTIYF
TRBV19	TRBD1	few	TRBJ1-6	TGTGCCAGTAGTATGGGGACAGAATATAATTCACCCCTCCACTTT	CASSMGTEYNSPLHF
TRBV6-2/TRBV6-3	NA	NA	TRBJ2-5	TGTGCCAGCCGGAGTACAGGGCACGAGACCCAGTACTTC	CASRSTGHETQYF
TRBV21-1	NA	NA	TRBJ2-5	TGTGCCAGCAGCAAATCCGGGACCGAGTGCGAGACCCAGTACTTC	CASSKSGTECETQYF
TRBV7-6	NA	many	TRBJ2-7	TGTGCCAGCAGCTTATCTGGGAACGCGAACGAGCAGTACTTC	CASSLSGNANEQYF
TRBV10-1	NA	few	TRBJ1-1	TGCGCCAGCAGTGACCAGCTGAACACTGAAGCTTTCTTT	CASSDQLNTEAFF
TRBV7-3	TRBD1	NA	TRBJ1-1	TGTGCCAGCAGCTTACGGACAGGGCATAGTAACACTGAAGCTTTCTTT	CASSLRTGHSNTEAFF
TRBV7-8	NA	NA	TRBJ2-2	TGTGCCAGCAGGGGTCGGATGGGGACCACGAACACCGGGGAGCTGTTTTTT	CASRGRMGTTNTGELFF
TRBV15	TRBD1	NA	TRBJ2-7	TGTGCCACCAGCAGGACAGGGGATTACGAGCAGTACTTC	CATSRTGDYEQYF
TRBV4-2	NA	few	TRBJ2-5	TGTGCCAGCAGCCAAGATCAGACAGGCAGACAAGAGACCCAGTACTTC	CASSQDQTGRQETQYF
TRBV12-3/TRBV12-4	NA	few	TRBJ1-1	TGTGCCAGCAGGATCCCAGGGAATACTGAAGCTTTCTTT	CASRIPGNTEAFF
TRBV24-1	TRBD1	few	TRBJ1-5	TGTGCCACCAGTGATGGGGACAGGGGCCTCAATCAGCCCCAGCATTTT	CATSDGDRGLNQPQHF
TRBV6-5	NA	NA	TRBJ2-1	TGTGCCAGCAGGCGACCCGGGACGGGTGAGCAGTTCTTC	CASRRPGTGEQFF
TRBV29-1	TRBD1	NA	TRBJ1-1	TGCAGCGTGGACAGGGGGCCCACTGAAGCTTTCTTT	CSVDRGPTEAFF
TRBV5-1	NA	NA	TRBJ2-5	TGCGCCAGCAGCCGGTGGGGGTACCAAGAGACCCAGTACTTC	CASSRWGYQETQYF
TRBV12-3/TRBV12-4	NA	NA	TRBJ2-5	TGTGCCAGCAGTTTGAGGGCAGGGGAAGAGACCCAGTACTTC	CASSLRAGEETQYF
TRBV20-1	NA	NA	TRBJ1-1	TGCAGTGCCGTTTATGTGGGTGAAGCTTTCTTT	CSAVYVGEAFF
TRBV20-1	TRBD1	few	TRBJ1-5	TGCAGTGCTAGAGGGACAGGGGAACAGCCCCAGCATTTT	CSARGTGEQPQHF
TRBV9	NA	few	TRBJ1-3	TGTGCCAGCAGCGCTTCTGGAAACACCATATATTTT	CASSASGNTIYF
TRBV4-1	NA	few	TRBJ1-5	TGCGCCAGCAGCCAACCGGACCTGGTGGGCAATCAGCCCCAGCATTTT	CASSQPDLVGNQPQHF
TRBV7-2	TRBD2	few	TRBJ2-7	TGTGCCAGCAGCTTAGCTAGCGGGGGTACCTACGAGCAGTACTTC	CASSLASGGTYEQYF
TRBV10-2	TRBD1	NA	TRBJ2-1	TGCGCCAGCAGGACAGGGGGAGATGAGCAGTTCTTC	CASRTGGDEQFF
TRBV10-3	NA	NA	TRBJ2-2	TGTGCCATCGGGGGCCCGGGGACCGGGGAGCTGTTTTTT	CAIGGPGTGELFF
TRBV11-2	TRBD1	NA	TRBJ2-2	TGTGCCAGCAGCATCGGGACAGGGCGAACCGGGGAGCTGTTTTTT	CASSIGTGRTGELFF
TRBV14	NA	NA	TRBJ2-7	TGTGCCAGCAGCCAGGGGCTAGATCCACGCTACGAGCAGTACTTC	CASSQGLDPRYEQYF
TRBV6-5	TRBD1	few	TRBJ2-7	TGTGCCAGCAGTTACTCGACAGGGGGCGGCTACGAGCAGTACTTC	CASSYSTGGGYEQYF
TRBV7-2	NA	many	TRBJ2-1	TGTGCCAGCAGCCCGGGACCGAGCCTTAACAATGAGCAGTTCTTC	CASSPGPSLNNEQFF
TRBV7-2	NA	once	TRBJ2-1	TGTGCCAGCAGCTTGACAGGACGGCGAGATAATGAGCAGTTCTTC	CASSLTGRRDNEQFF
TRBV5-1	TRBD2	many	TRBJ2-3	TGCGCCAGCAGCTTTCGGGGAGGGACAGATACGCAGTATTTT	CASSFRGGTDTQYF
TRBV7-9	NA	NA	TRBJ1-1	TGTGCCAGCAGTCGAATGGCGGGCACTGAAGCTTTCTTT	CASSRMAGTEAFF
TRBV7-6	NA	NA	TRBJ2-2	TGTGCCAGCAGCGGAGACAGCACCGGGGAGCTGTTTTTT	CASSGDSTGELFF
TRBV7-2	TRBD1	many	TRBJ2-1	TGTGCCAGCAGGACGGGACAGGGCTCGTACAATGAGCAGTTCTTC	CASRTGQGSYNEQFF
TRBV10-3	NA	few	TRBJ2-3	TGTGCCATCAGTGAGTCCGAGGCAGGGGCCCGAGATACGCAGTATTTT	CAISESEAGARDTQYF
TRBV10-3	TRBD2	many	TRBJ2-5	TGTGCCATCAGTCGTCGGGCCCTAGCGGGGGACATCCAAGAGACCCAGTACTTC	CAISRRALAGDIQETQYF
TRBV4-1	NA	few	TRBJ1-2	TGCGCCAGCAGCCCGACCTTTGGAGTGAGGAAAAACTATGGCTACACCTTC	CASSPTFGVRKNYGYTF
TRBV5-1	NA	NA	TRBJ1-1	TGCGCCAGCAGCTTGGTAGTCGGGAACACTGAAGCTTTCTTT	CASSLVVGNTEAFF
TRBV27	NA	few	TRBJ1-5	TGTGCCAGCAGGCCAGGGAATAGCAATCGGCCCCAGCATTTT	CASRPGNSNRPQHF
TRBV7-2	TRBD2	NA	TRBJ2-3	TGTGCCAGCAGCACTAGCGGGGAAGACCAGTATTTT	CASSTSGEDQYF
TRBV4-3	NA	few	TRBJ1-2	TGCGCCAGCAGCCAGGGAGGACAGATAAAGTATGGCTACACCTTC	CASSQGGQIKYGYTF
TRBV4-1	NA	NA	TRBJ1-2	TGCGCCAGCAGCCAGGTGGGGGAGATTGACTACACCTTC	CASSQVGEIDYTF
TRBV20-1	TRBD1	NA	TRBJ1-2	TGCAGTGCTCCCAGAGGGGGACAGGGTCTCTCTAACTATGGCTACACCTTC	CSAPRGGQGLSNYGYTF
TRBV20-1	NA	few	TRBJ2-7	TGCAGTGCTAAGACAGGAATCTCCTACGAGCAGTACTTC	CSAKTGISYEQYF
TRBV3-1	NA	NA	TRBJ2-7	TGTGCCAGCAGCCGAGGCATACCCTACGAGCAGTACTTC	CASSRGIPYEQYF
TRBV7-9	TRBD1	NA	TRBJ1-1	TGTGCCAGCAGCTCAGACAGGGAGGGGGCTGAAGCTTTCTTT	CASSSDREGAEAFF
TRBV5-1	TRBD2	many	TRBJ2-5	TGTGCCAGCAGCTTAGCGGGGGAGACCCAGTACTTC	CASSLAGETQYF
TRBV7-2	NA	NA	TRBJ1-3	TGTGCCAGCAGCTTAGTATTAGGGGCCGGAAACACCATATATTTT	CASSLVLGAGNTIYF
TRBV7-2	TRBD2	few	TRBJ2-3	TGTGCCAGCAGCTTAATGGCGGGGGGCCGAGATACGCAGTATTTT	CASSLMAGGRDTQYF
TRBV21-1	NA	few	TRBJ1-6	TGTGCCCTACAGGGGGGTGTATCCAATAATTCACCCCTCCACTTT	CALQGGVSNNSPLHF
TRBV5-1	NA	NA	TRBJ2-3	TGCGCCAGCAGCTTGGAGTGGGAAGGAGATACGCAGTATTTT	CASSLEWEGDTQYF
TRBV3-1	NA	few	TRBJ1-2	TGTGCCAGCAGCCAAGGGTCCGGCTGGGGACCGCATGGCTACACCTTC	CASSQGSGWGPHGYTF
TRBV25-1	TRBD1	NA	TRBJ1-2	TGTGCCAGCAGTAGACAGGGAGAAGTCTATGGCTACACCTTC	CASSRQGEVYGYTF